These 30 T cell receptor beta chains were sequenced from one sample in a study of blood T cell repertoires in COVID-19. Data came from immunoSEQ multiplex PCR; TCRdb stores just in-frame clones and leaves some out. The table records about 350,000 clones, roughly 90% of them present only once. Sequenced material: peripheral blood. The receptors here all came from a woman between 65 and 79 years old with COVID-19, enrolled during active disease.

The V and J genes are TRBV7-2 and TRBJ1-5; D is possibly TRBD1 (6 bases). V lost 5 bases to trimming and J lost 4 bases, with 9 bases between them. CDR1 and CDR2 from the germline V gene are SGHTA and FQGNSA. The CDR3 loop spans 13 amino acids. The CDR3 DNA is TGTGCCAGCAGCGGGACAATTAATCAGCCCCAGCATTTT. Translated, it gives CASSGTINQPQHF.

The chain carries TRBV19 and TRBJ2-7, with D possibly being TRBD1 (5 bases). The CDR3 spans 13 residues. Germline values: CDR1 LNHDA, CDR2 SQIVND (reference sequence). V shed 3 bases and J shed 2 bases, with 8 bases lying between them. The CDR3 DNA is TGTGCCAGTAGTATGACAGTTACCTACGAGCAGTACTTC. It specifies CASSMTVTYEQYF. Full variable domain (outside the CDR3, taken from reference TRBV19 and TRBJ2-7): DGGITQSPKYLFRKEGQNVTLSCEQNLNHDAMYWYRQDPGQGLRLIYYSQIVNDFQKGDIAEGYSVSREKKESFPLTVTSAQKNPTAFYLCASSMTVTYEQYFGPGTRLTVT.

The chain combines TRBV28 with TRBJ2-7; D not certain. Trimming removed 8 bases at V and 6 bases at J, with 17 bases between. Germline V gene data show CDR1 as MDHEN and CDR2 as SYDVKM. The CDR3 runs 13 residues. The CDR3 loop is CASRANTPFEQYF. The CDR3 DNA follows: TGTGCCAGCCGAGCGAATACACCTTTCGAGCAGTACTTC.

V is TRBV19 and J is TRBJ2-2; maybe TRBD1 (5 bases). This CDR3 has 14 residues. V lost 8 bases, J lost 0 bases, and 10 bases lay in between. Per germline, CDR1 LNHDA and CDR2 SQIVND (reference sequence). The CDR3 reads CASFGRANTGELFF. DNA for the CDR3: TGTGCCAGTTTCGGCAGGGCGAACACCGGGGAGCTGTTTTTT.

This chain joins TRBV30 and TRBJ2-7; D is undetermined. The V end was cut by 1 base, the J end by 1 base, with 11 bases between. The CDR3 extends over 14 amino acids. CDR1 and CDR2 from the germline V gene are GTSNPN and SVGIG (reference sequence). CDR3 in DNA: TGTGCCTGGAGTGGTTCAGGAAGGTCCTACGAGCAGTACTTC. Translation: CAWSGSGRSYEQYF. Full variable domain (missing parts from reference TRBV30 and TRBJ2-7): SQTIHQWPATLVQPVGSPLSLECTVEGTSNPNLYWYRQAAGRGLQLLFYSVGIGQISSEVPQNLSASRPQDRQFILSSKKLLLSDSGFYLCAWSGSGRSYEQYFGPGTRLTVT.

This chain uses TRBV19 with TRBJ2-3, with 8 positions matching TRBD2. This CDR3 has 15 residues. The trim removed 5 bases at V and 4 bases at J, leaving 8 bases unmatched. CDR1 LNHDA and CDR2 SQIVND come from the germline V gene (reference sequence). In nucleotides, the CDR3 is TGTGCCAGTAGTCCGAGCGGGGGCCTCTCAGATACGCAGTATTTT. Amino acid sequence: CASSPSGGLSDTQYF.

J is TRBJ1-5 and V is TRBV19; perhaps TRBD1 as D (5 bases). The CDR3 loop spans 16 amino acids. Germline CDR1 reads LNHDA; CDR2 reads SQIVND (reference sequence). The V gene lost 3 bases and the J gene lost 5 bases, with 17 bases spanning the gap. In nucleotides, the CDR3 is TGTGCCAGTAGTATTTTGGCGACAGTATCCGATCAGCCCCAGCATTTT. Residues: CASSILATVSDQPQHF.

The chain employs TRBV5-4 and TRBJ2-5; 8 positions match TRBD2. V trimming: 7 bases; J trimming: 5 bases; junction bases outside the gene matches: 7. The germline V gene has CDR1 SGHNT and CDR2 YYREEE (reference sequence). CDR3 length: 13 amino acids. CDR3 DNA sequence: TGTGCCAGCGGAAGACTAGCGTCCGAGACCCAGTACTTC. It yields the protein CASGRLASETQYF.

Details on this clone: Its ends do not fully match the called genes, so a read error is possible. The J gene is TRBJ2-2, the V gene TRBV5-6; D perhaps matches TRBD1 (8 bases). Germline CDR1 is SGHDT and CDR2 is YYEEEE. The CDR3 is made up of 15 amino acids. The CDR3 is CARSGAQGAVGELFF. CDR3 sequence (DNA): TGTGCCCGCAGCGGGGCTCAGGGGGCGGTCGGGGAGCTGTTTTTT.

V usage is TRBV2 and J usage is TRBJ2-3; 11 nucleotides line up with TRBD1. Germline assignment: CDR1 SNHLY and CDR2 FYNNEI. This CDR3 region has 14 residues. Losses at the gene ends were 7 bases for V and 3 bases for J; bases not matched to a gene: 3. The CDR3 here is CASMRDRGTDTQYF. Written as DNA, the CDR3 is TGTGCCAGCATGAGGGACAGGGGGACAGATACGCAGTATTTT. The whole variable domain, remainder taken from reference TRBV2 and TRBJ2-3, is EPEVTQTPSHQVTQMGQEVILRCVPISNHLYFYWYRQILGQKVEFLVSFYNNEISEKSEIFDDQFSVERPDGSNFTLKIRSTKLEDSAMYFCASMRDRGTDTQYFGPGTRLTVL.

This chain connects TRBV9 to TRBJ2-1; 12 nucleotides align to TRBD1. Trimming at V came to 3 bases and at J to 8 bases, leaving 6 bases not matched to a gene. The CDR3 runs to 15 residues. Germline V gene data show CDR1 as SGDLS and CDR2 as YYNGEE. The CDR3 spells CASSDGTGGFDEQFF. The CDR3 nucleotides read TGTGCCAGCAGCGACGGGACAGGGGGCTTTGATGAGCAGTTCTTC.

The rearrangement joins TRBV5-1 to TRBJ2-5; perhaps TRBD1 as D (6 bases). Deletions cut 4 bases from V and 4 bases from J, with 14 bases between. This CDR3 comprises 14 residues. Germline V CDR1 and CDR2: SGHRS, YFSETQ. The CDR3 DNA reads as TGCGCCAGCAGCCCTCCGGGACACCGAGAGACCCAGTACTTC. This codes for CASSPPGHRETQYF.

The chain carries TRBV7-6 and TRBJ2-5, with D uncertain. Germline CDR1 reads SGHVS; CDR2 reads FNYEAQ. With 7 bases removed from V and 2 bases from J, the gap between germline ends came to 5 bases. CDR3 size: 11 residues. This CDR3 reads CASTSQETQYF. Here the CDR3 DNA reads TGTGCCAGCACCTCTCAAGAGACCCAGTACTTC.

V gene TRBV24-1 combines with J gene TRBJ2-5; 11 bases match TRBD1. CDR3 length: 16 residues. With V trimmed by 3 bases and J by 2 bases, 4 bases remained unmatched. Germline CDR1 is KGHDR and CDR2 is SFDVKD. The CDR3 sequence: CATSDPGQGVQETQYF. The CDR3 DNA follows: TGTGCCACCAGTGATCCGGGACAGGGGGTACAAGAGACCCAGTACTTC.

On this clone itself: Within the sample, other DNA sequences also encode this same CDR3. The chain's CDR3 is CASSPQVNTEAFF. CDR3 DNA sequence: TGTGCCAGCAGCCCTCAGGTGAACACTGAAGCTTTCTTT. The chain is built from TRBV7-2 and TRBJ1-1, with D unclear. Germline CDR1 and CDR2: SGHTA and FQGNSA. The germline V and J ends were trimmed by 5 bases and 0 bases, with 7 bases remaining between them. The CDR3 is 13 residues long.

CDR3 bases: TGTGCCATCAGTGAGTCCGGGACAGGGGGCTATGGCTACACCTTC. Protein product: CAISESGTGGYGYTF. The J gene is TRBJ1-2, the V gene TRBV10-3, with TRBD1 matching 11 bases. Germline V CDR1 and CDR2: ENHRY, SYGVKD. The CDR3 is 15 residues long. V was clipped by 0 bases and J by 4 bases; unmatched bases: 1.

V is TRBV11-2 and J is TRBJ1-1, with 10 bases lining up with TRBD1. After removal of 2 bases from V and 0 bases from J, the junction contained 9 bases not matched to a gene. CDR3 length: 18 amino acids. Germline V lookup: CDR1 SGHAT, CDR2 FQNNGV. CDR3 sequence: CASSLPPGQGLMNTEAFF. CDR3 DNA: TGTGCCAGCAGCTTACCCCCGGGACAGGGGCTGATGAACACTGAAGCTTTCTTT.

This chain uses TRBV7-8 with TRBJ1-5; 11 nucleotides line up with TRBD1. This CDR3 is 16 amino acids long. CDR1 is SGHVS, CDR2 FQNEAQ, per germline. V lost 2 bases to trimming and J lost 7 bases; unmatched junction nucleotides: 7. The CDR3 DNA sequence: TGTGCCAGCAGCTTAACGGTTGGACAGGGGGCCCAGCCCCAGCATTTT. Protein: CASSLTVGQGAQPQHF.

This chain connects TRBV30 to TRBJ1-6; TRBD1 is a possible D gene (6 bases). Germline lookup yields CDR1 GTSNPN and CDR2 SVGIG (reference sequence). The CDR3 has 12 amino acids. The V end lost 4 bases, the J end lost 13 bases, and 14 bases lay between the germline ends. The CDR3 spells CAWTRGARPLHF. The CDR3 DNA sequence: TGTGCCTGGACTCGGGGGGCGAGGCCCCTCCACTTT.

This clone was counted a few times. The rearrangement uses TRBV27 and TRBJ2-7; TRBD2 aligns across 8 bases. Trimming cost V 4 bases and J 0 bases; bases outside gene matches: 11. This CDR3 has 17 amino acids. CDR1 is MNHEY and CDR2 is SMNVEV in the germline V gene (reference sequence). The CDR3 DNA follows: TGTGCCAGCAGTTATAGGGCTAGCGGGTTTTCCTCCTACGAGCAGTACTTC. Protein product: CASSYRASGFSSYEQYF.

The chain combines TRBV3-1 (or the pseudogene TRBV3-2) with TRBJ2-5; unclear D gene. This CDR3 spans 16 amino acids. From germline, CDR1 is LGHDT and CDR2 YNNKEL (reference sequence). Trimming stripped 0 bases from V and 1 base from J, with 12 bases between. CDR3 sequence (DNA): TGTGCCAGCAGCCAAGATCGGCACTACCCCCAAGAGACCCAGTACTTC. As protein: CASSQDRHYPQETQYF.

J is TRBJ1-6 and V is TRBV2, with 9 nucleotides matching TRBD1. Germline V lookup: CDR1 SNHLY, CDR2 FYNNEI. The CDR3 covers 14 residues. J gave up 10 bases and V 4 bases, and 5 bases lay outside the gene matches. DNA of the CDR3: TGTGCCAGCAGTGCGGGACAGGGTTTCTCACCCCTCCACTTT. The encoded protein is CASSAGQGFSPLHF.

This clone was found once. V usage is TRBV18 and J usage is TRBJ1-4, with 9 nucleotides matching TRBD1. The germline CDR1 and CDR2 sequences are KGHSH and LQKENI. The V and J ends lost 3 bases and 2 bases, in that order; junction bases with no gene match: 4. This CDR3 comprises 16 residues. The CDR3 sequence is CASSPGTGWTNEKLFF. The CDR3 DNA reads TGTGCCAGCTCACCGGGGACAGGGTGGACTAATGAAAAACTGTTTTTT.

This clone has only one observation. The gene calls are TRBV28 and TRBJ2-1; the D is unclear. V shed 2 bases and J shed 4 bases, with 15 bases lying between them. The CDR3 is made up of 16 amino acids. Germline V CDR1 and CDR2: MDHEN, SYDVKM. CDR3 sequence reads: CASSLPSRQTYNEQFF. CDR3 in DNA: TGTGCCAGCAGTTTACCTTCCCGGCAGACTTACAATGAGCAGTTCTTC.

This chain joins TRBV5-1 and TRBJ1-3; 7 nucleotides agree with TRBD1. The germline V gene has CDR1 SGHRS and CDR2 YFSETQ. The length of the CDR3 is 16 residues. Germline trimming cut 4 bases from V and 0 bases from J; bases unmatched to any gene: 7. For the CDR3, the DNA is TGCGCCAGCAGCGCGGACAGGTTAGACTCTGGAAACACCATATATTTT. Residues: CASSADRLDSGNTIYF. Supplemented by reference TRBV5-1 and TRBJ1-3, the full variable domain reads KAGVTQTPRYLIKTRGQQVTLSCSPISGHRSVSWYQQTPGQGLQFLFEYFSETQRNKGNFPGRFSGRQFSNSRSEMNVSTLELGDSALYLCASSADRLDSGNTIYFGEGSWLTVV.

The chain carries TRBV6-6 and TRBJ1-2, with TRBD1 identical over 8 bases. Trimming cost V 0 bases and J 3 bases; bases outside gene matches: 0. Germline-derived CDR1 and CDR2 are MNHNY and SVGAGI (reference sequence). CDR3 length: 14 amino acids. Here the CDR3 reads CASSYSTGDYGYTF. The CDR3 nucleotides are TGTGCCAGCAGTTACTCGACAGGGGACTATGGCTACACCTTC.

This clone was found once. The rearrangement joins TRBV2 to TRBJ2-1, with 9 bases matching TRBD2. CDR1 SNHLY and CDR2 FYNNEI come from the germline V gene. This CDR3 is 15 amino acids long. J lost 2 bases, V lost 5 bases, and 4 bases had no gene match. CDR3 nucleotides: TGTGCCAGCAGTCCGGGACTAGCTCCCTACAATGAGCAGTTCTTC. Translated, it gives CASSPGLAPYNEQFF.

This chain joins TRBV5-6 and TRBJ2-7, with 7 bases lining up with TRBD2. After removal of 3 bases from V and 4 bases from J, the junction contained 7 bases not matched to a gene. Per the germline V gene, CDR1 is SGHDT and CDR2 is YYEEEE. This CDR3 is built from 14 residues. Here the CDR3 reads CASSWGGADYEQYF. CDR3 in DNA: TGTGCCAGCAGCTGGGGAGGGGCGGATTACGAGCAGTACTTC.

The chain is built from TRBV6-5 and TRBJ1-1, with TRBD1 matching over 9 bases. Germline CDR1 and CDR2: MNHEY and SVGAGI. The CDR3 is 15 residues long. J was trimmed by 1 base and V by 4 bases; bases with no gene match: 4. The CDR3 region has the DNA TGTGCCAGCAGTTGGCGGGACAGGGCGAACACTGAAGCTTTCTTT. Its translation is CASSWRDRANTEAFF.

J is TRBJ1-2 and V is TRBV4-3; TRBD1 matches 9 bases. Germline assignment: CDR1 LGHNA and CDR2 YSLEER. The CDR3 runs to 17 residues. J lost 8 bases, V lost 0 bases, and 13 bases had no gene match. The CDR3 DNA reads TGCGCCAGCAGCCAAGAGGGGGACAGGGAAAGAGTGGAGGGCTACACCTTC. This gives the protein CASSQEGDRERVEGYTF.